A selection of T cell receptor beta chains follows, all from one sample in a study of T cell responses to AZD1222 COVID-19 vaccine. Sequencing used immunoSEQ multiplex PCR; TCRdb keeps in-frame clones, though not all of them. The data show about 96,000 clones, around 89% seen once. The specimen was peripheral blood, collected on day 0 of AZD1222 vaccination. The receptors here all came from an adult in good health. CDR3s include the opening cysteine and the closing phenylalanine or tryptophan. The D gene is left open where the match is weak. The size of a clone is reported for some rows only, either as once, few or many, or as a class for expanded clones.

size	D	V	J	DNA	CDR3
NA	TRBD1	TRBV19	TRBJ2-3	TGTGCCAGTAGTATCCGCAGGGGGCAACGAGATACGCAGTATTTT	CASSIRRGQRDTQYF
NA	TRBD1	TRBV18	TRBJ2-7	TGTGCCAGCTCACCTCAACAGGGGGGACATGCCTACGAGCAGTACTTC	CASSPQQGGHAYEQYF
NA	NA	TRBV4-1	TRBJ2-7	TGCGCCAGCAGCCAAGATAAGCGTCCGGGCCTCTACGAGCAGTACTTC	CASSQDKRPGLYEQYF
NA	NA	TRBV2	TRBJ1-1	TGTGCCAGCACCCTGAACACTGAAGCTTTCTTT	CASTLNTEAFF
NA	TRBD1	TRBV29-1	TRBJ2-3	TGCAGCGTTGACAGGGGGCCCCCAGATACGCAGTATTTT	CSVDRGPPDTQYF
NA	NA	TRBV4-2	TRBJ2-1	TGTGCCAGCAGCCAAGATCCCCACGGGGGGACAACTGAGCAGTTCTTC	CASSQDPHGGTTEQFF
NA	TRBD2	TRBV4-2	TRBJ2-2	TGTGCCAGCAGCCACTCCGGCGGGAGTCTACCAGGGGAGCTGTTTTTT	CASSHSGGSLPGELFF
NA	NA	TRBV6-5	TRBJ1-2	TGTGCCAGCAGCAACACAGGGACTCCTAACTATGGCTACACCTTC	CASSNTGTPNYGYTF
NA	NA	TRBV5-6	TRBJ1-1	TGTGCCAGCAGCTTGATAAGGAACACTGAAGCTTTCTTT	CASSLIRNTEAFF
NA	NA	TRBV19	TRBJ1-3	TGTGCCAGTAGTATAGCCGCGCCTGGAAACACCATATATTTT	CASSIAAPGNTIYF
NA	NA	TRBV20-1	TRBJ1-5	TGCAGTGCTGCTAATCAGCCCCAGCATTTT	CSAANQPQHF
NA	NA	TRBV5-4	TRBJ1-6	TGTGCCAGCAGCTTAGAAAATTATCCCGATTCACCCCTCCACTTT	CASSLENYPDSPLHF
NA	TRBD2	TRBV5-1	TRBJ2-7	TGCGCCAGCAGCCCGAAGACTAGCGGGAGTACCTACGAGCAGTACTTC	CASSPKTSGSTYEQYF
NA	TRBD1	TRBV5-1	TRBJ2-7	TGCGCCAGCAGCCGGGACAGGAACTACGAGCAGTACTTC	CASSRDRNYEQYF
NA	NA	TRBV28	TRBJ2-7	TGTGCCACCAGGGACCGGGTTGTGGGCTACGAGCAGTACTTC	CATRDRVVGYEQYF
few	TRBD1	TRBV4-2	TRBJ1-2	TGTGCCAGCAGCCAAGACCCACCGGGACAGGGGACCTACAACTATGGCTACACCTTC	CASSQDPPGQGTYNYGYTF
NA	TRBD1	TRBV5-1	TRBJ2-3	TGCGCCAGCAGCTACCGGGACAGCTCCACAGATACGCAGTATTTT	CASSYRDSSTDTQYF
few	TRBD1	TRBV5-6	TRBJ1-2	TGTGCCAGCAGTCTTGACAGGGCCCGGGGCTACACCTTC	CASSLDRARGYTF
NA	NA	TRBV6-5	TRBJ1-4	TGTGCCAGCAGTTACGGGGGGAGGTTAACTAATGAAAAACTGTTTTTT	CASSYGGRLTNEKLFF
NA	TRBD1	TRBV3-1/TRBV3-2	TRBJ1-5	TGTGCCAGCAGCCAAGATTTAGGGGGCGGACAGCCCCAGCATTTT	CASSQDLGGGQPQHF
NA	TRBD1	TRBV7-3	TRBJ1-1	TGTGCCAGCAGCCCGAAAAACACAGGGGGCCACGGTGAAGCTTTCTTT	CASSPKNTGGHGEAFF
few	NA	TRBV7-2	TRBJ1-4	TGTGCCAGCAGCTCGTACGGGCGGATTAATGAAAAACTGTTTTTT	CASSSYGRINEKLFF
NA	NA	TRBV7-2	TRBJ2-1	TGTGCCAGCAGCTATCGTCATGGGGTCTGGGAGCAGTTCTTC	CASSYRHGVWEQFF
NA	NA	TRBV7-9	TRBJ1-2	TGTGCCAGCAGCCCGGATGGGTACTATGGCTACACCTTC	CASSPDGYYGYTF
NA	TRBD2	TRBV7-7	TRBJ2-1	TGTGCTAGCAGCCCCAGCGGGGCGGCGTTTGCCGGGGCGTCGGATGAGCAGTTCTTC	CASSPSGAAFAGASDEQFF
once	NA	TRBV2	TRBJ1-2	TGTGCCAGCAGTGTTCGGGGGACCTCTGGGGATGGCTACACCTTC	CASSVRGTSGDGYTF
NA	NA	TRBV27	TRBJ2-1	TGTGCCAGCAGTTACCGGGACTACAATGAGCAGTTCTTC	CASSYRDYNEQFF
NA	TRBD1	TRBV11-3	TRBJ1-2	TGTGCCAGCAGCTTTTTTTCCGGGCAGGGGGCGGCAGGCTACACCTTC	CASSFFSGQGAAGYTF
few	NA	TRBV4-2	TRBJ1-3	TGTGCCAGCAGCCAAGATCTGACAGAAGGAAACACCATATATTTT	CASSQDLTEGNTIYF
NA	TRBD1	TRBV4-3	TRBJ2-5	TGCGCCAGCAGCCAGGCACAGGGGGTAAGGGGGACCCAGTACTTC	CASSQAQGVRGTQYF
NA	NA	TRBV7-3	TRBJ1-3	TGTGCCAGCAGCTCTGTCTCTGGAAACACCATATATTTT	CASSSVSGNTIYF
once	NA	TRBV7-9	TRBJ1-1	TGTGCCAGCCTCCCTCAGAGGCCGGACACTGAAGCTTTCTTT	CASLPQRPDTEAFF
NA	TRBD2	TRBV10-3	TRBJ2-1	TGTGCCATCAGTGAGCTAGCGGGCAATGAGCAGTTCTTC	CAISELAGNEQFF
NA	TRBD1	TRBV30	TRBJ2-7	TGTGCCTGGGGCGACAGGGCTGGTCTCTACGAGCAGTACTTC	CAWGDRAGLYEQYF
once	NA	TRBV7-6	TRBJ2-7	TGTGCCAGCAGCTTAACTACCAACTACGAGCAGTACTTC	CASSLTTNYEQYF
NA	NA	TRBV28	TRBJ2-4	TGTGCCAGCAGTTTGCTCACTTCCAAAAACATTCAGTACTTC	CASSLLTSKNIQYF
NA	NA	TRBV18	TRBJ1-1	TGTGCCAGCTCACCAGATCAGGGTGGTGTCACTGAAGCTTTCTTT	CASSPDQGGVTEAFF
NA	NA	TRBV4-1	TRBJ2-3	TGCGCCAGCAGCCCTGGCCCGGGGGGCGGAGATACGCAGTATTTT	CASSPGPGGGDTQYF
NA	TRBD1	TRBV18	TRBJ1-5	TGTGCCAGCTCGGCAGGGGGAGGCAATCAGCCCCAGCATTTT	CASSAGGGNQPQHF
once	TRBD2	TRBV11-3	TRBJ2-3	TGTGCCAGCAGCTTAGGGACTAGCGGGGTTAATACGCAGTATTTT	CASSLGTSGVNTQYF
NA	NA	TRBV30	TRBJ2-1	TGTGCCTGGAGTAAACGACTAGTCGATGAGCAGTTCTTC	CAWSKRLVDEQFF
once	NA	TRBV2	TRBJ1-3	TGTGCCAGCCAAGGCATGGGGCCGCTCTCTGGAAACACCATATATTTT	CASQGMGPLSGNTIYF
once	NA	TRBV5-1	TRBJ1-2	TGCGCCAGCACCTTGGGGATACCCCCGGATGGCTACACCTTC	CASTLGIPPDGYTF
NA	NA	TRBV4-1	TRBJ1-1	TGCGCCAGCAGCCACCCCAGACAGGAGTCTATGAACACTGAAGCTTTCTTT	CASSHPRQESMNTEAFF
NA	NA	TRBV6-5	TRBJ1-1	TGTGCCAGCAGTTCTGACCCAGGGTCGAACACTGAAGCTTTCTTT	CASSSDPGSNTEAFF
few	NA	TRBV7-2	TRBJ1-6	TGTGCCAGCAGCTTAGAGAGCTCCTATAATTCACCCCTCCACTTT	CASSLESSYNSPLHF
NA	NA	TRBV7-8	TRBJ2-7	TGTGCCAGCAGCTTAGCCGACTCTGGGCAGTACTTC	CASSLADSGQYF
NA	NA	TRBV6-2/TRBV6-3	TRBJ1-1	TGTGCCAGCAGCCCTAACAGGGTTTCTGAAGCTTTCTTT	CASSPNRVSEAFF
NA	NA	TRBV28	TRBJ2-1	TGTGCCAGCAGCCCCTGGGACGGAAACAATGAGCAGTTCTTC	CASSPWDGNNEQFF
NA	TRBD2	TRBV7-2	TRBJ2-1	TGTGCCAGCAGCTCCTTTAACGGGGGGGCCTACAATGAGCAGTTCTTC	CASSSFNGGAYNEQFF
few	TRBD2	TRBV9	TRBJ2-1	TGTGCCAGCAGCGCCCGAGCCCAAGCGGGGGCCTCCTACAATGAGCAGTTCTTC	CASSARAQAGASYNEQFF
few	TRBD1	TRBV6-4	TRBJ1-5	TGTGCCAGCAGTGACACTCCGGGACAGGGCAATCAGCCCCAGCATTTT	CASSDTPGQGNQPQHF
NA	TRBD2	TRBV24-1	TRBJ2-5	TGTGCCACCAGTGATTCCTCGAGCGGGACTAAAGAGACCCAGTACTTC	CATSDSSSGTKETQYF
NA	NA	TRBV12-3/TRBV12-4	TRBJ1-2	TGTGCCAGCACCAAGGGACGGGACTATGGCTACACCTTC	CASTKGRDYGYTF
NA	TRBD1	TRBV18	TRBJ2-7	TGTGCCAGCTCATCGGGACAGGGAGATGAGCAGTACTTC	CASSSGQGDEQYF
NA	NA	TRBV30	TRBJ2-2	TGTGCCTGGAGTGTATCGGGGGGCGCGGCCGGGGAGCTGTTTTTT	CAWSVSGGAAGELFF